This T cell receptor beta chain was observed in a study of T cells in Graves' hyperthyroidism and ophthalmopathy. Study-wide points: Most thyroid clonotypes with frequency above 0.001 were detected in blood.

Subjects aged 18 to 65 presented with newly diagnosed hyperthyroidism of less than 2 months' duration. Exclusion criteria comprised uncontrolled infection, other autoimmune disease, pregnancy or lactation. Authors of the study amplified TCR beta CDR3 regions from RNA transcripts. When the TCR CDR3 underwent first-round RT-PCR, the HTBI primer set was used. A single record per CDR3 protein comes from TCRdb applying MiXCR to the multiplex PCR reads. The data show 300,000 to 500,000 distinct CDR3 sequences, about 15% seen once. This clonotype was counted many times. Its antigen remains unidentified. The CDR3 extends over 15 amino acids. Trimming pared 1 base from V and 0 bases from J, leaving 8 bases between. CDR1 is KGHSH and CDR2 is LQKENI in the germline V gene.

The J gene is TRBJ2-3, the V gene TRBV18, with D hard to call. The sequence was obtained from a woman in her twenties or thirties with Graves' hyperthyroidism. The sample was blood. The CDR3 sequence: CASSPLRLSTDTQYF. CDR3 in DNA: TGTGCCAGCTCACCACTACGCCTCAGCACAGATACGCAGTATTTT.